This TCR beta chain was recorded in a study of blood T cell repertoires in COVID-19. Turning to the study itself: Italy, Spain and the United States were the sources of the convalescent and acute COVID-19 samples. PBMCs, B-cell-depleted T cells, or T cells provided the cDNA or gDNA that made up the material.

The CDR3 loop spans 16 amino acids. CDR1 is LNHDA, CDR2 SQIVND, per germline (reference sequence). The J segment lost 4 bases and the V segment lost 10 bases, leaving 15 bases of the junction unmatched. Original processing methods: Amplification from reference gene primers served as the basis for estimated nucleated cell counts. TCRdb's table, derived via immunoSEQ multiplex PCR, lists solely in-frame clones and lacks some. That table supplies the V and J calls and clone size; D and trimming were determined from the DNA. This sample has fewer than 200,000 clones; 87% occur once, and the top ten carry roughly 1.5%.

The sequence was obtained from a woman in her forties or fifties with acute or convalescent COVID-19. This chain links TRBV19 with TRBJ1-5, with TRBD1 matching 8 bases. Material for sequencing was peripheral blood. CDR3 in amino acids: CATKAGSRDRNQPQHF. The CDR3 nucleotides are TGTGCCACTAAAGCGGGCTCCCGGGACAGGAATCAGCCCCAGCATTTT.